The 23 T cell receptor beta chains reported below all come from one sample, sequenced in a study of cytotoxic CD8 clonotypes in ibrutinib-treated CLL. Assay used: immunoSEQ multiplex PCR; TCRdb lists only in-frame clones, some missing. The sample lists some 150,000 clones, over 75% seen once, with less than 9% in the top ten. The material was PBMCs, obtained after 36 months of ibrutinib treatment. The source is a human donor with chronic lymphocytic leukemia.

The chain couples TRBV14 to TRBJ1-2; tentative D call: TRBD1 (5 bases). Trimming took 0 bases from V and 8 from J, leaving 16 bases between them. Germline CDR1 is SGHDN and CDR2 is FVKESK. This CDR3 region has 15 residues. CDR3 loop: CASSQEGAPRAGYTF. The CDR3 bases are TGTGCCAGCAGCCAAGAAGGGGCTCCACGGGCAGGCTACACCTTC.

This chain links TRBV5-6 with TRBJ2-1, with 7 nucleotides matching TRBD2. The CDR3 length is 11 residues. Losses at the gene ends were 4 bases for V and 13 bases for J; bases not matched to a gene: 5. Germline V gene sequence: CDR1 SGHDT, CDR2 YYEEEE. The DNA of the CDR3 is TGTGCCAGCAGCCTGGGGGGGAATCAGTTCTTC. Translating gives CASSLGGNQFF.

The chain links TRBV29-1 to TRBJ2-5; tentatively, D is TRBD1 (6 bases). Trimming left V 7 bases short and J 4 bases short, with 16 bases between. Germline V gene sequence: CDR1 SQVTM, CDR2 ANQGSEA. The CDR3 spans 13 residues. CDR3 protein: CSGGPWGRETQYF. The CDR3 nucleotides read TGCAGCGGGGGACCCTGGGGGCGAGAGACCCAGTACTTC.

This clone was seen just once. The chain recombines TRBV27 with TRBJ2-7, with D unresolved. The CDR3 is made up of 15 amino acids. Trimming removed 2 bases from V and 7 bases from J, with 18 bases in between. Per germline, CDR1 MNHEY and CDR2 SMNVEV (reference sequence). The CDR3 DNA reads TGTGCCAGCAGTTTAAGAAACTTTCCTTCGAGAGAGCAGTACTTC. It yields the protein CASSLRNFPSREQYF.

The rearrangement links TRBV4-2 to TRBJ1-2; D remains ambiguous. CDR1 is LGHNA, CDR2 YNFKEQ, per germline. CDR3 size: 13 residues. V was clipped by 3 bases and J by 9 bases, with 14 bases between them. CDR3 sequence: CASSHPRTESYTF. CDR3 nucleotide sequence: TGTGCCAGCAGCCATCCCCGGACTGAAAGCTACACCTTC.

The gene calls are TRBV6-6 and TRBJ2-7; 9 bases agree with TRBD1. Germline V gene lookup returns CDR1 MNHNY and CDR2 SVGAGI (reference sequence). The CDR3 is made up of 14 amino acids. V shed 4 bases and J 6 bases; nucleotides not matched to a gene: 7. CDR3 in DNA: TGTGCCAGCAGTTGGGGACAGGGAGTCCCCGAGCAGTACTTC. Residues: CASSWGQGVPEQYF.

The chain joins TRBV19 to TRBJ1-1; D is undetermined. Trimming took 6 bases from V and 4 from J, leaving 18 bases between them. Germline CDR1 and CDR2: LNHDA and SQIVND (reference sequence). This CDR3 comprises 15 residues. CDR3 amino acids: CASSTTFPAGTEAFF. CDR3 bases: TGTGCCAGTAGCACAACATTTCCAGCGGGCACTGAAGCTTTCTTT.

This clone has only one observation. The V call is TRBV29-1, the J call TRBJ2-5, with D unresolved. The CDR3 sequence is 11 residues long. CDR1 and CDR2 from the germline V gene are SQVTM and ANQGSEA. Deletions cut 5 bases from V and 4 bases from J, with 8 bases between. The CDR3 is CSVKARETQYF. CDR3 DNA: TGCAGCGTTAAGGCTCGAGAGACCCAGTACTTC.

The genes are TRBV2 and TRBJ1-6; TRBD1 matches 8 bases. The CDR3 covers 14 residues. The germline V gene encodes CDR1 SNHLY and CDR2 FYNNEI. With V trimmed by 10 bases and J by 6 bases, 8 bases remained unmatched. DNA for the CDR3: TGTGCCAAGAGCCGGGACAGGTTTAATTCACCCCTCCACTTT. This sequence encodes CAKSRDRFNSPLHF.

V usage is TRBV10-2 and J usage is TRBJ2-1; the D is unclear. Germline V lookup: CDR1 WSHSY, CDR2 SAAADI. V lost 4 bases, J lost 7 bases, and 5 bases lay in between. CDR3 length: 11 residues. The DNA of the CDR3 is TGCGCCAGCAGTGTGCTTAATGAGCAGTTCTTC. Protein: CASSVLNEQFF.

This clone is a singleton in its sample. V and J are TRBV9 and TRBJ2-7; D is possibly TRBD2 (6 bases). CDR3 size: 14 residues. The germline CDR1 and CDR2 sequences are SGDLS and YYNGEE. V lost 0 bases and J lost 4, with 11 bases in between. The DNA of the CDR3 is TGTGCCAGCAGCGTAGACGGGAGTCGTTACGAGCAGTACTTC. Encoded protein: CASSVDGSRYEQYF.

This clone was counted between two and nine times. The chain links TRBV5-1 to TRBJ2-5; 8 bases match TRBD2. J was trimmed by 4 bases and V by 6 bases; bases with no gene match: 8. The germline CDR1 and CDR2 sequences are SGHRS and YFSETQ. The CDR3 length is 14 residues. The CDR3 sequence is CASTARGGPETQYF. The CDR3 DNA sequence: TGCGCCAGCACCGCCCGGGGGGGCCCAGAGACCCAGTACTTC.

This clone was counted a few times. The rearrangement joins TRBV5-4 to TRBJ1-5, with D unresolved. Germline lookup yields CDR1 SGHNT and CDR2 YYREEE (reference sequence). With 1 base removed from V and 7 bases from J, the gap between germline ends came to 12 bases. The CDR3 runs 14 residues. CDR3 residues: CASSLWGMRQPQHF. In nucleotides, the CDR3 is TGTGCCAGCAGCTTGTGGGGAATGAGGCAGCCCCAGCATTTT.

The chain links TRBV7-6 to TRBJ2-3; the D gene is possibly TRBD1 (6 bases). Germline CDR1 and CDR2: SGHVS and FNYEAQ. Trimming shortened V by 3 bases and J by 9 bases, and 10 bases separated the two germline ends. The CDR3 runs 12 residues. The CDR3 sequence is CASSLSGGTQYF. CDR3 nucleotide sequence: TGTGCCAGCAGCTTGAGTGGGGGCACGCAGTATTTT.

The CDR3 nucleotides are TGTGCCAGCAGCGTAGCGGGAGCCCACGAGCAGTACTTC. Translated: CASSVAGAHEQYF. The chain is built from TRBV9 and TRBJ2-7, with D possibly matching TRBD2 (6 bases). Trimming cost V 0 bases and J 5 bases, with 9 bases left between them. The CDR3 loop spans 13 amino acids. CDR1 and CDR2 from the germline V gene are SGDLS and YYNGEE.

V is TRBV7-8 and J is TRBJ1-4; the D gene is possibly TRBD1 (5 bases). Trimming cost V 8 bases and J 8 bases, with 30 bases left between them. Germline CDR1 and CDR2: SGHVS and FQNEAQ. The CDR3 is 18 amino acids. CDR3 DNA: TGTGCCAGCGCAGAGGGGAGACGTAGCAAGAACCATTTGGAAAAACTGTTTTTT. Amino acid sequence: CASAEGRRSKNHLEKLFF. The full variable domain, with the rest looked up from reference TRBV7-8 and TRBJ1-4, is GAGVSQSPRYKVAKRGQDVALRCDPISGHVSLFWYQQALGQGPEFLTYFQNEAQLDKSGLPSDRFFAERPEGSVSTLKIQRTQQEDSAVYLCASAEGRRSKNHLEKLFFGSGTQLSVL.

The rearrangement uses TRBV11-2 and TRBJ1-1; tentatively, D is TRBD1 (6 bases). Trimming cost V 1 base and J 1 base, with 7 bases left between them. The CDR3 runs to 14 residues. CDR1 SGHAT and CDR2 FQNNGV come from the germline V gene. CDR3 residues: CASSLVGGNTEAFF. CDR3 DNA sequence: TGTGCCAGCAGCTTAGTAGGGGGGAACACTGAAGCTTTCTTT.

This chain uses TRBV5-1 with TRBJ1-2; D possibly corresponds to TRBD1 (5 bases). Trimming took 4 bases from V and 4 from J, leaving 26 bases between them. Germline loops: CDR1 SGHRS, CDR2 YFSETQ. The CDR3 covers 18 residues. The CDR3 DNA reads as TGCGCCAGCAGCCCCCCCGTACAAGGACGGATCGGGGCCTATGGCTACACCTTC. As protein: CASSPPVQGRIGAYGYTF.

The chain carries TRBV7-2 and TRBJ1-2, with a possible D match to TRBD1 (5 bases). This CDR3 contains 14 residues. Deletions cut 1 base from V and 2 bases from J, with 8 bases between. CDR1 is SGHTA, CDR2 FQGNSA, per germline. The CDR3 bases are TGTGCCAGCAGCTTAGGGGGCTCGAACTATGGCTACACCTTC. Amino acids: CASSLGGSNYGYTF. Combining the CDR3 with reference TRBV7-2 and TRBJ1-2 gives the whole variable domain GAGVSQSPSNKVTEKGKDVELRCDPISGHTALYWYRQSLGQGLEFLIYFQGNSAPDKSGLPSDRFSAERTGGSVSTLTIQRTQQEDSAVYLCASSLGGSNYGYTFGSGTRLTVV.

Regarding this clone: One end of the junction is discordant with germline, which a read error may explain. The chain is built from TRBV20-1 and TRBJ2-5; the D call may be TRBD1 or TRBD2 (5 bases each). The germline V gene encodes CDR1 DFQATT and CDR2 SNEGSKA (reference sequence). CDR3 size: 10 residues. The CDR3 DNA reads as TGCAGTGCTCGAGGGGAGATCCAGTACTTC. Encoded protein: CSARGEIQYF.

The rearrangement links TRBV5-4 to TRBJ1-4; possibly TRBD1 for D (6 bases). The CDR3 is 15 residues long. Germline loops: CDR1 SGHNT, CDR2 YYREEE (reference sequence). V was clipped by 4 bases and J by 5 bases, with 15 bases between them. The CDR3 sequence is CASSNGQQINEKLFF. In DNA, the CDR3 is TGTGCCAGCAGCAACGGACAGCAAATAAATGAAAAACTGTTTTTT.

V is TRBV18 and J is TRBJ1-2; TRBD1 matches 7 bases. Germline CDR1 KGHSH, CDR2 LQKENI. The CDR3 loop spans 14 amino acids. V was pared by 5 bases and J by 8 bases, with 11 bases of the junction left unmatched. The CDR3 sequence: CASSSNDQGGGYTF. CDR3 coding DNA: TGTGCCAGCTCATCCAACGACCAGGGGGGAGGCTACACCTTC.

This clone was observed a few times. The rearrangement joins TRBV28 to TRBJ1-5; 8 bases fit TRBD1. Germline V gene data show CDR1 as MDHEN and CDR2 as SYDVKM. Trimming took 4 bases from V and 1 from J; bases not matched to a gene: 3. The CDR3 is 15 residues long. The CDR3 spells CASSSRQGSNQPQHF. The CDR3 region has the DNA TGTGCCAGCAGTTCCAGACAGGGGAGCAATCAGCCCCAGCATTTT. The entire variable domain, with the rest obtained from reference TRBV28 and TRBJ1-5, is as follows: DVKVTQSSRYLVKRTGEKVFLECVQDMDHENMFWYRQDPGLGLRLIYFSYDVKMKEKGDIPEGYSVSREKKERFSLILESASTNQTSMYLCASSSRQGSNQPQHFGDGTRLSIL.